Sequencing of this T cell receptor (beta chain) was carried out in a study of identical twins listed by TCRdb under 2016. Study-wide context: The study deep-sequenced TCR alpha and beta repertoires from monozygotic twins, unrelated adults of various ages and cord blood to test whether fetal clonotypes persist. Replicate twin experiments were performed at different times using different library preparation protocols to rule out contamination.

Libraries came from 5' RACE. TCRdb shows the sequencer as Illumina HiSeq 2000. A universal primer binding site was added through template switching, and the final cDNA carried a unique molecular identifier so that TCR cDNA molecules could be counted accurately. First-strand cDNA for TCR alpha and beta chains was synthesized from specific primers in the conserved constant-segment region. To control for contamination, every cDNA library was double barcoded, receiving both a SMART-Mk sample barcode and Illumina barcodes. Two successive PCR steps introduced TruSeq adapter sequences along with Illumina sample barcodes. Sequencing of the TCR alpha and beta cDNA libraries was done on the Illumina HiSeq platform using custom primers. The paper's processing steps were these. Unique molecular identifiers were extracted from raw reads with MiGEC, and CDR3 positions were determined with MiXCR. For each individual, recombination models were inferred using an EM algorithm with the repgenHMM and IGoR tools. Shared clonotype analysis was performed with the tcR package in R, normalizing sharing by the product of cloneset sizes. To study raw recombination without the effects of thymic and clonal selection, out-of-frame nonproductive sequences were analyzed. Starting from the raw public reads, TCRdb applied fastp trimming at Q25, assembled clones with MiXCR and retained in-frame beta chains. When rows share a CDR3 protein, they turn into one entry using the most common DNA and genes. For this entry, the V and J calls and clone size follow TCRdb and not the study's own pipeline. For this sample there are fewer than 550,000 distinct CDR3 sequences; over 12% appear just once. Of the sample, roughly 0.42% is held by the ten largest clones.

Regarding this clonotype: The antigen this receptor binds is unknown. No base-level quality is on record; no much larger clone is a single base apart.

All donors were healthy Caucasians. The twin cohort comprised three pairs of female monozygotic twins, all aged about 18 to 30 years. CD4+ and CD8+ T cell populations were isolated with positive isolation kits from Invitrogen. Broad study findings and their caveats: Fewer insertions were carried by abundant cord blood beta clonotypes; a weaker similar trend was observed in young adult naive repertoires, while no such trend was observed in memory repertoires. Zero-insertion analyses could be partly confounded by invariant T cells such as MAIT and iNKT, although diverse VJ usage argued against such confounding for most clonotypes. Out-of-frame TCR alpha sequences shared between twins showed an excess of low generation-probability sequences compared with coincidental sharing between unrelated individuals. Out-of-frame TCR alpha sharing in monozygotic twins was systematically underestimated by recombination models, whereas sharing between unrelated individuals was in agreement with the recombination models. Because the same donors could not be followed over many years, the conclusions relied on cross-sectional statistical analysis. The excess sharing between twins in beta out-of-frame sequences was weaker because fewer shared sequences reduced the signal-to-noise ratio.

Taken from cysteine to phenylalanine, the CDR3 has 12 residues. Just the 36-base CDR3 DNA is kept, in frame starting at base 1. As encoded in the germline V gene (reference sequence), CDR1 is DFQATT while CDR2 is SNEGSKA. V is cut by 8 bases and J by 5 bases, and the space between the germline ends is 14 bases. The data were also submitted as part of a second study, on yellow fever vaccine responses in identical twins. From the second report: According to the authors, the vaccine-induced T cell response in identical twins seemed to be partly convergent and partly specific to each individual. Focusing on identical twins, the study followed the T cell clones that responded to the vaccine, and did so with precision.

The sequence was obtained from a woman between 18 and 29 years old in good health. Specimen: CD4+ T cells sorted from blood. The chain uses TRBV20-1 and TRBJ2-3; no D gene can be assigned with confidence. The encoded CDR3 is CSWALPQDTQYF. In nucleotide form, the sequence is TGCAGTTGGGCCCTACCCCAAGATACGCAGTATTTT.